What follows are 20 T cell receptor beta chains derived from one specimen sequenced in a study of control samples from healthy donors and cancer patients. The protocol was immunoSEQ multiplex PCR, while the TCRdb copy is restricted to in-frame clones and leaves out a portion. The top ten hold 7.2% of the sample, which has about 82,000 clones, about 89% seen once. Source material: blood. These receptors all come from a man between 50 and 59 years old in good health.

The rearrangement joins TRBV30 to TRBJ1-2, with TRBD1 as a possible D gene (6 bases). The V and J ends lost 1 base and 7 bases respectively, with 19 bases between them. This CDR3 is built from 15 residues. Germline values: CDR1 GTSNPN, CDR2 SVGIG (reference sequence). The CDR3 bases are TGTGCCTGGAGTGACGGGACATCTTATTCAGCTGGCTACACCTTC. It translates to CAWSDGTSYSAGYTF.

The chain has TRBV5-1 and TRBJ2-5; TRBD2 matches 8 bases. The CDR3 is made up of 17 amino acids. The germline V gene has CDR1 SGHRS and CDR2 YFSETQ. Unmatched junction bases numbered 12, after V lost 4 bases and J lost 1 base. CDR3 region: CASSRRGGLYTQETQYF. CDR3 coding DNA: TGCGCCAGCAGCAGGCGCGGGGGGCTCTATACCCAAGAGACCCAGTACTTC.

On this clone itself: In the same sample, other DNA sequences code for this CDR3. CDR3 residues: CASSEGPSGGATGELFF. The CDR3 bases are TGTGCCAGCAGTGAGGGACCGAGCGGGGGGGCGACCGGGGAGCTGTTTTTT. The chain is built from TRBV2 and TRBJ2-2; 10 nucleotides match TRBD2. V trimming: 3 bases; J trimming: 5 bases; junction bases outside the gene matches: 9. The V gene's germline CDR1 is SNHLY and CDR2 FYNNEI. The CDR3 extends over 17 amino acids. Together with reference TRBV2 and TRBJ2-2, the CDR3 gives the full variable domain: EPEVTQTPSHQVTQMGQEVILRCVPISNHLYFYWYRQILGQKVEFLVSFYNNEISEKSEIFDDQFSVERPDGSNFTLKIRSTKLEDSAMYFCASSEGPSGGATGELFFGEGSRLTVL.

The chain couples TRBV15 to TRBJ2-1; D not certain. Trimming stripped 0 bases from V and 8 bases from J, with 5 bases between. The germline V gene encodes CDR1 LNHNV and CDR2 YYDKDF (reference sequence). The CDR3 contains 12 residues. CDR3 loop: CATSRDYDEQFF. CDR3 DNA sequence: TGTGCCACCAGCAGAGATTACGATGAGCAGTTCTTC. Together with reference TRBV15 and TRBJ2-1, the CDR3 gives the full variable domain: DAMVIQNPRYQVTQFGKPVTLSCSQTLNHNVMYWYQQKSSQAPKLLFHYYDKDFNNEADTPDNFQSRRPNTSFCFLDIRSPGLGDTAMYLCATSRDYDEQFFGPGTRLTVL.

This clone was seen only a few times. This CDR3 reads CASSYASGGDGYTF. The CDR3 nucleotides read TGTGCCAGCAGTTACGCCTCAGGGGGCGATGGCTACACCTTC. The J gene is TRBJ1-2, the V gene TRBV6-5, with 8 bases fitting TRBD1. CDR1 is MNHEY and CDR2 is SVGAGI in the germline V gene. The junction had 5 bases not matched to a gene; V was cut back by 2 bases and J by 6 bases. This CDR3 is 14 amino acids long.

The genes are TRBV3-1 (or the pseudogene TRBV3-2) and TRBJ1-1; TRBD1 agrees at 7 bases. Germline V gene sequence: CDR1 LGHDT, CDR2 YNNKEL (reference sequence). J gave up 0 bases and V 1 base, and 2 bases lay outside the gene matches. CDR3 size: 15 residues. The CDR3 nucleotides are TGTGCCAGCAGCCAAGGGGGACAGATGAACACTGAAGCTTTCTTT. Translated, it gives CASSQGGQMNTEAFF.

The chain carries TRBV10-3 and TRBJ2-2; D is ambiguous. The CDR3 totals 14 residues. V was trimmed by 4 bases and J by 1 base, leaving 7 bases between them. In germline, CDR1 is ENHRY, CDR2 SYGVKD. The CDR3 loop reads CAISATENTGELFF. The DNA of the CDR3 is TGTGCCATCAGTGCTACAGAGAACACCGGGGAGCTGTTTTTT.

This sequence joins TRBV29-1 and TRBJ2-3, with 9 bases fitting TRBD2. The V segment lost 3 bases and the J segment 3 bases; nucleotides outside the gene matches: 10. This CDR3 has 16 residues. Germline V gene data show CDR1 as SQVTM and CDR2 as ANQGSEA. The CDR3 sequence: CSVDSGGSSWTDTQYF. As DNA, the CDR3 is TGCAGCGTTGACAGCGGGGGGAGCTCTTGGACAGATACGCAGTATTTT.

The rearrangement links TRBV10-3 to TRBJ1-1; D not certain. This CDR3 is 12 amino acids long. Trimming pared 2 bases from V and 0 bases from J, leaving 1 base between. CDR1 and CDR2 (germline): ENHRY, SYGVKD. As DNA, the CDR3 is TGTGCCATCAGTGAGATGAACACTGAAGCTTTCTTT. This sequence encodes CAISEMNTEAFF.

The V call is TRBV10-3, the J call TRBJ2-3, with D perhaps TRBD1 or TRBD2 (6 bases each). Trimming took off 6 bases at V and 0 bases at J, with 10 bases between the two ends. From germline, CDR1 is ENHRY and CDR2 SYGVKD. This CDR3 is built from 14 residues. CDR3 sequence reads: CAIRGGLSTDTQYF. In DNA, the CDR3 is TGTGCCATCAGAGGGGGGCTGAGCACAGATACGCAGTATTTT.

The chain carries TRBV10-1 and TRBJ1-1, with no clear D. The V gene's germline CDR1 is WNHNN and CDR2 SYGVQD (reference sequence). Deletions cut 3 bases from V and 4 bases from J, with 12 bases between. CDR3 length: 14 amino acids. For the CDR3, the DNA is TGCGCCAGCAGTGACGGCGTCAGAGCCACTGAAGCTTTCTTT. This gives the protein CASSDGVRATEAFF.

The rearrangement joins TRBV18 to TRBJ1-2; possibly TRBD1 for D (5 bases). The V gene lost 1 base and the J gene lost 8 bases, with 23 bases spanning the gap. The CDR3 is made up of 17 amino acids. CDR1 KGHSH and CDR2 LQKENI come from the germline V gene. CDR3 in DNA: TGTGCCAGCTCACCACGTGCCGGGGGTTTGGGGCCACACGGCTACACCTTC. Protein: CASSPRAGGLGPHGYTF.

The CDR3: CASSQGHRNSPLHF. As DNA, the CDR3 is TGCGCCAGCAGCCAAGGCCACCGCAATTCACCCCTCCACTTT. This rearrangement joins TRBV4-3 to TRBJ1-6, with unresolved D. CDR3 length: 14 residues. Trimming left V 1 base short and J 7 bases short, with 8 bases between. Germline CDR1 reads LGHNA; CDR2 reads YSLEER.

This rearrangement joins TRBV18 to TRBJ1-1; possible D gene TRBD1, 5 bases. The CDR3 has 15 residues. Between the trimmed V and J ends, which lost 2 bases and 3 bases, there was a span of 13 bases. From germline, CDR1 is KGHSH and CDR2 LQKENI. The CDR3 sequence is CASSPALGRDTEAFF. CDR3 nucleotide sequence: TGTGCCAGCTCACCAGCCCTGGGGCGCGACACTGAAGCTTTCTTT.

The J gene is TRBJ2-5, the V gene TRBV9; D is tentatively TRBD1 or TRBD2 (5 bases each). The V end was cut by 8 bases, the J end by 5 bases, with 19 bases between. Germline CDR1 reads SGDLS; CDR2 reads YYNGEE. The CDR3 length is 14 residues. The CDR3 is CASSFGAGRETQYF. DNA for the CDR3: TGTGCCAGTAGCTTCGGGGCAGGCAGGGAGACCCAGTACTTC.

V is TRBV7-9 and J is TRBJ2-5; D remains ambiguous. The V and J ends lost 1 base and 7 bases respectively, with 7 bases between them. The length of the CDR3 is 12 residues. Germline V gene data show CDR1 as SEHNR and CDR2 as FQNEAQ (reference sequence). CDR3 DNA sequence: TGTGCCAGCAGCTTAGTAACCGGGACCCAGTACTTC. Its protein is CASSLVTGTQYF.

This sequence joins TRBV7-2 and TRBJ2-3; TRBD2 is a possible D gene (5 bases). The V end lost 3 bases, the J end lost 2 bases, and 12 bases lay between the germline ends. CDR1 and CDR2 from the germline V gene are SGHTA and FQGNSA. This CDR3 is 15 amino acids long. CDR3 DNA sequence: TGTGCCAGCAGCTTGGAGGCTTGGTACACAGATACGCAGTATTTT. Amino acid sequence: CASSLEAWYTDTQYF.

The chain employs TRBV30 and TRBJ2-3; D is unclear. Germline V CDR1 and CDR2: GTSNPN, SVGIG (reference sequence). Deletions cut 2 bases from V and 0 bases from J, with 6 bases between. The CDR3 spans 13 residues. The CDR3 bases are TGTGCCTGGAGTTCGCAGAGCACAGATACGCAGTATTTT. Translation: CAWSSQSTDTQYF.

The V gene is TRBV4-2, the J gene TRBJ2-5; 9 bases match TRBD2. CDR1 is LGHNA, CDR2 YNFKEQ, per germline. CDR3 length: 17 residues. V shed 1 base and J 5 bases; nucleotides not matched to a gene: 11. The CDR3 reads CASSQGALGGGAETQYF. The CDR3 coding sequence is TGTGCCAGCAGCCAAGGAGCCCTAGGCGGGGGGGCTGAGACCCAGTACTTC.

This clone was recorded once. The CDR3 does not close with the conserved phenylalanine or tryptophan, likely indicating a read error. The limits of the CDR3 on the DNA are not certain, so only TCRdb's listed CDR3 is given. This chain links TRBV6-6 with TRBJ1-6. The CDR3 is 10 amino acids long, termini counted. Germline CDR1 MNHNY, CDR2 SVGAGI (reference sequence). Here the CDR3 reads CASSPGTRLG.